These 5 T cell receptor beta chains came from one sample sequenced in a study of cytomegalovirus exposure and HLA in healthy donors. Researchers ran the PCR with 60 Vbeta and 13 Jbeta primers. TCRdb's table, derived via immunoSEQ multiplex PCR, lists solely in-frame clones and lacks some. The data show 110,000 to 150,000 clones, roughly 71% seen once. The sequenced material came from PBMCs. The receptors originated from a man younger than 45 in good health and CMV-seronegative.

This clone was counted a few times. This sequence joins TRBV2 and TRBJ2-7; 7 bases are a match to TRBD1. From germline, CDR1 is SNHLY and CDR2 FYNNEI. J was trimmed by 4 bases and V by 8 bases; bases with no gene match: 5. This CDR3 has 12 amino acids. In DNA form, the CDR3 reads TGTGCCAGCGCCGGCAGGGGGTACGAGCAGTACTTC. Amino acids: CASAGRGYEQYF.

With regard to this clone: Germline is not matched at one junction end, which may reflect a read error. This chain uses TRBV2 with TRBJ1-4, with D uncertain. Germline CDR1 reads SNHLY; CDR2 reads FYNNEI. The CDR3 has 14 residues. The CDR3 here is CTSSERRENEKLFF. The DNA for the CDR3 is TGTACCAGCAGTGAACGTCGGGAAAATGAAAAACTGTTTTTT.

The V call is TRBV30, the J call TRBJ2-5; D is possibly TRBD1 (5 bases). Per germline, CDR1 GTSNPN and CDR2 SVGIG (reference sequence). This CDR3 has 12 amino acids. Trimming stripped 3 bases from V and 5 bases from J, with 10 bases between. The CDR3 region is CAWSQGGETQYF. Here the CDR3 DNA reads TGTGCCTGGAGCCAGGGTGGGGAGACCCAGTACTTC.

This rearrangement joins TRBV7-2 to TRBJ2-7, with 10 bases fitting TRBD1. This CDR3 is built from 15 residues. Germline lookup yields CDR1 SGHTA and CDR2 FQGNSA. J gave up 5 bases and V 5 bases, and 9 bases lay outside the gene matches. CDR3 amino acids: CASSPRPGQGDEQYF. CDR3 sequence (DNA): TGTGCCAGCAGCCCCCGGCCCGGACAGGGGGACGAGCAGTACTTC.

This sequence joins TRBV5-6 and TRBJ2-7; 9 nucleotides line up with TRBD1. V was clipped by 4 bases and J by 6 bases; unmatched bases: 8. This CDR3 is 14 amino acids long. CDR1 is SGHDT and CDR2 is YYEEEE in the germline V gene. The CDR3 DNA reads TGTGCCAGCAGCATCCGGGACAGGGTCATCGAGCAGTACTTC. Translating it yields CASSIRDRVIEQYF. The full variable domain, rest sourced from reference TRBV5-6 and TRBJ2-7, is DAGVTQSPTHLIKTRGQQVTLRCSPKSGHDTVSWYQQALGQGPQFIFQYYEEEERQRGNFPDRFSGHQFPNYSSELNVNALLLGDSALYLCASSIRDRVIEQYFGPGTRLTVT.